The TCR beta chain described here comes from a study of blood T cell repertoires in COVID-19. Study-wide background: Italy, Spain and the United States were the sources of the convalescent and acute COVID-19 samples.

In the authors' workflow: Amplification with reference gene primers provided the estimates of nucleated cell counts. The repertoire was sequenced with immunoSEQ multiplex PCR; TCRdb's copy has only in-frame clones and lacks some. From that table come the V and J calls and clone size; the DNA was used to work out D and trimming. The table records roughly 250,000 clones, 70% to 90% of them present only once. The V end lost 1 base, the J end lost 6 bases, and 13 bases lay between the germline ends. CDR3 length: 15 amino acids. Germline V gene data show CDR1 as MNHNS and CDR2 as SASEGT. Participants, 18 to 89 years old, spanned more than 20 US areas.

The chain combines TRBV6-1 with TRBJ1-5; D is unresolved. Sequences were obtained from PBMCs or T cells enriched from blood (not recorded which). This sequence was found in a woman aged 45-59 years who had recovered from COVID-19. The CDR3 is CASSEGSGVRQPQHF. CDR3 coding DNA: TGTGCCAGCAGTGAAGGTTCGGGTGTTCGTCAGCCCCAGCATTTT.